This is a list of T cell receptor beta chains from one sample in a study of T-cell memory formation after mild COVID-19. TCRdb re-called the 5' RACE reads with MiXCR, one entry per CDR3 protein. The sample records about 470,000 distinct CDR3 sequences, 15% to 20% being singletons. Sequencing was performed on PBMCs or a T cell subset sorted from them (not recorded which). The receptors were gathered from an adult woman who had mild COVID-19 (a few samples of this study predate the infection). Cell type and time point are not known. Each CDR3 is given with its conserved first and last residue. D genes are given only for firm matches. Clone size is stated in some rows and not others, as once, few, many or a class when expanded.

D: TRBD1
size: -
V: TRBV10-3
J: TRBJ1-2
CDR3: CAISDLPGGQSPYGYTF
DNA: TGTGCCATCAGTGACCTCCCGGGGGGACAGTCCCCCTATGGCTACACCTTC

D: -
size: few
V: TRBV2
J: TRBJ2-1
CDR3: CASSEQTSYNEQFF
DNA: TGTGCCAGCAGTGAACAGACTTCCTACAATGAGCAGTTCTTC

D: TRBD1
size: -
V: TRBV19
J: TRBJ2-7
CDR3: CASSYRGSVVGQYF
DNA: TGTGCCAGTAGTTACAGGGGGTCGGTCGTTGGGCAGTACTTC

D: -
size: -
V: TRBV7-2
J: TRBJ2-2
CDR3: CASSQTWNGELFF
DNA: TGTGCCAGCAGCCAAACCTGGAACGGGGAGCTGTTTTTT

D: TRBD2
size: many
V: TRBV20-1
J: TRBJ2-1
CDR3: CSLRSGLAGSVYNEQFF
DNA: TGCAGTCTTCGGTCGGGACTAGCGGGGTCAGTCTACAATGAGCAGTTCTTC

D: -
size: few
V: TRBV29-1
J: TRBJ2-3
CDR3: CSVDDPTAQYF
DNA: TGCAGCGTTGACGACCCAACAGCGCAGTATTTT

D: -
size: few
V: TRBV7-3
J: TRBJ2-3
CDR3: CASSISPSTDTQYF
DNA: TGTGCCAGCAGCATAAGTCCTAGCACAGATACGCAGTATTTT

D: -
size: -
V: TRBV27
J: TRBJ1-1
CDR3: CASSLSPGQPEAFF
DNA: TGTGCCAGCAGTTTGAGCCCCGGACAGCCTGAAGCTTTCTTT

D: TRBD2
size: few
V: TRBV2
J: TRBJ2-3
CDR3: CASSERTSGGPTTQYF
DNA: TGTGCCAGCAGTGAACGGACTAGCGGGGGGCCGACTACGCAGTATTTT

D: TRBD1
size: -
V: TRBV20-1
J: TRBJ1-1
CDR3: CSAHRGVGLTEAFF
DNA: TGCAGTGCTCACAGGGGTGTAGGTTTGACTGAAGCTTTCTTT

D: -
size: few
V: TRBV7-9
J: TRBJ2-1
CDR3: CASSPLGGSYNEQFF
DNA: TGTGCCAGCAGCCCACTAGGGGGGTCCTACAATGAGCAGTTCTTC

D: -
size: -
V: TRBV14
J: TRBJ2-7
CDR3: CASSQSWGYIYEQYF
DNA: TGTGCCAGCAGCCAATCCTGGGGCTACATCTACGAGCAGTACTTC

D: -
size: few
V: TRBV3-1
J: TRBJ1-6
CDR3: CASSPDRPAWRSSYNSPLHF
DNA: TGTGCCAGCAGCCCCGACAGGCCGGCCTGGCGTAGCTCCTATAATTCACCCCTCCACTTT

D: -
size: -
V: TRBV14
J: TRBJ1-2
CDR3: CASSQAPLYGYTF
DNA: TGTGCCAGCAGTCAAGCCCCTCTCTATGGCTACACCTTC

D: TRBD2
size: -
V: TRBV7-6
J: TRBJ2-1
CDR3: CASSLDTSGRGPSYNEQFF
DNA: TGTGCCAGCAGCTTAGATACTAGCGGGAGGGGGCCTTCTTACAATGAGCAGTTCTTC

D: -
size: -
V: TRBV4-1
J: TRBJ1-2
CDR3: CASSPLNRQIYYGYTF
DNA: TGCGCCAGCAGCCCGCTAAACCGACAGATCTACTATGGCTACACCTTC

D: TRBD2
size: -
V: TRBV10-3
J: TRBJ2-1
CDR3: CAISRTSGSYEQFF
DNA: TGTGCCATCAGCCGGACTAGCGGGAGTTATGAGCAGTTCTTC